The 17 T cell receptor beta chains in this list originate from one sample, sequenced in a study of cytomegalovirus exposure and HLA in healthy donors. The PCR made use of 60 Vbeta and 13 Jbeta primers. Assay used: immunoSEQ multiplex PCR; TCRdb lists only in-frame clones, some missing. Of roughly 250,000 clones listed, 80% were seen once; the top ten hold about 0.3%. Sequencing used PBMCs. The source is a girl aged 2-9 years in good health and CMV-seronegative.

J is TRBJ1-6 and V is TRBV30, with TRBD1 as a possible D gene (6 bases). In germline, CDR1 is GTSNPN, CDR2 SVGIG (reference sequence). The germline V and J ends were trimmed by 5 bases and 1 base, with 15 bases remaining between them. The CDR3 length is 16 residues. The CDR3 DNA sequence: TGTGCCTGGGTTCGGGCAGGGGTTTCCTATAATTCACCCCTCCACTTT. Translating it yields CAWVRAGVSYNSPLHF.

This clone occurred a few times. V is TRBV10-3 and J is TRBJ1-2; 8 bases map to TRBD1. This CDR3 contains 13 residues. Per the germline V gene, CDR1 is ENHRY and CDR2 is SYGVKD. V lost 4 bases to trimming and J lost 5 bases; unmatched junction nucleotides: 3. The CDR3 coding sequence is TGTGCCATCAGTGTGACAGGGGAATATGGCTACACCTTC. Amino acids: CAISVTGEYGYTF.

This chain uses TRBV18 with TRBJ2-7; 11 bases align to TRBD2. V shed 3 bases and J 2 bases; nucleotides not matched to a gene: 3. Germline loops: CDR1 KGHSH, CDR2 LQKENI. This CDR3 has 15 amino acids. DNA for the CDR3: TGTGCCAGCTCACCGGGACTAGCGGAGACCTACGAGCAGTACTTC. Translated, it gives CASSPGLAETYEQYF.

The chain uses TRBV6-1 and TRBJ2-1; 11 bases are a match to TRBD2. The CDR3 consists of 15 residues. The V and J ends lost 8 bases and 7 bases, in that order; junction bases with no gene match: 10. Looked up from germline, CDR1 is MNHNS and CDR2 is SASEGT. The CDR3 region is CASHLVAGGPNEQFF. In DNA, the CDR3 is TGTGCCAGCCATCTCGTAGCGGGAGGGCCAAATGAGCAGTTCTTC.

The chain recombines TRBV9 with TRBJ2-7; 8 bases agree with TRBD1. Germline V gene data show CDR1 as SGDLS and CDR2 as YYNGEE. V trimming: 4 bases; J trimming: 3 bases; junction bases outside the gene matches: 6. CDR3 size: 14 residues. The chain's CDR3 is CASSPGGVGYEQYF. The CDR3 DNA follows: TGTGCCAGCAGCCCAGGGGGCGTCGGCTACGAGCAGTACTTC. Combining the CDR3 with reference TRBV9 and TRBJ2-7 gives the whole variable domain DSGVTQTPKHLITATGQRVTLRCSPRSGDLSVYWYQQSLDQGLQFLIQYYNGEERAKGNILERFSAQQFPDLHSELNLSSLELGDSALYFCASSPGGVGYEQYFGPGTRLTVT.

This chain links TRBV9 with TRBJ2-3; TRBD1 might be the D (5 bases). The CDR3 spans 18 residues. Deletions cut 1 base from V and 0 bases from J, with 18 bases between. The germline CDR1 and CDR2 sequences are SGDLS and YYNGEE. CDR3 region: CASSVTDSTALSTDTQYF. The CDR3 DNA is TGTGCCAGCAGCGTAACCGACTCGACAGCTCTTAGCACAGATACGCAGTATTTT.

The CDR3 nucleotides are TGTGCCACCAGCAGAGTGGGTCTAGCGGGGGGTGAGGGCACAGATACGCAGTATTTT. Protein sequence: CATSRVGLAGGEGTDTQYF. The chain carries TRBV15 and TRBJ2-3, with 11 bases fitting TRBD2. V was clipped by 1 base and J by 1 base; unmatched bases: 10. The CDR3 is made up of 19 amino acids. The V gene's germline CDR1 is LNHNV and CDR2 YYDKDF (reference sequence).

This clone was found a few times. V is TRBV30 and J is TRBJ1-1; 7 nucleotides line up with TRBD1. This CDR3 contains 13 residues. Per germline, CDR1 GTSNPN and CDR2 SVGIG (reference sequence). Trimming took 0 bases from V and 8 from J; bases not matched to a gene: 6. The CDR3 bases are TGTGCCTGGAGTGTACTGGACAGGTCCGAAGCTTTCTTT. This sequence encodes CAWSVLDRSEAFF.

This clone was seen more than once but under ten times. The rearrangement joins TRBV4-1 to TRBJ2-7, with 7 bases that match TRBD1. The CDR3 loop spans 16 amino acids. V was pared by 0 bases and J by 4 bases, with 9 bases of the junction left unmatched. Germline CDR1 reads MGHRA; CDR2 reads YSYEKL. The CDR3 bases are TGCGCCAGCAGCCAAGAAGGGGGCGCTTCTAGGTACGAGCAGTACTTC. Protein product: CASSQEGGASRYEQYF.

The chain uses TRBV7-6 and TRBJ2-4; D perhaps matches TRBD1 (6 bases). Trimming pared 5 bases from V and 9 bases from J, leaving 17 bases between. Germline CDR1 SGHVS, CDR2 FNYEAQ. The CDR3 covers 14 residues. The CDR3 is CASSPSVQGPIQYF. The CDR3 bases are TGTGCCAGCAGCCCCTCAGTACAGGGTCCCATTCAGTACTTC. Full variable domain (rest looked up from reference TRBV7-6 and TRBJ2-4): GAGVSQSPRYKVTKRGQDVALRCDPISGHVSLYWYRQALGQGPEFLTYFNYEAQQDKSGLPNDRFSAERPEGSISTLTIQRTEQRDSAMYRCASSPSVQGPIQYFGAGTRLSVL.

The chain is built from TRBV7-2 and TRBJ2-1; TRBD2 matches at 10 bases. CDR3 size: 16 residues. After removal of 1 base from V and 4 bases from J, the junction contained 4 bases not matched to a gene. The germline gives CDR1 SGHTA, CDR2 FQGNSA. The CDR3 loop reads CASSLVAGGWYNEQFF. CDR3 sequence (DNA): TGTGCCAGCAGCTTAGTAGCGGGAGGATGGTACAATGAGCAGTTCTTC. The variable domain in full, completed from reference TRBV7-2 and TRBJ2-1, reads GAGVSQSPSNKVTEKGKDVELRCDPISGHTALYWYRQSLGQGLEFLIYFQGNSAPDKSGLPSDRFSAERTGGSVSTLTIQRTQQEDSAVYLCASSLVAGGWYNEQFFGPGTRLTVL.

This clone has just one count. The gene calls are TRBV6-1 and TRBJ1-1, with TRBD1 identical over 11 bases. CDR3 size: 15 residues. Germline-derived CDR1 and CDR2 are MNHNS and SASEGT. The V and J ends lost 5 bases and 4 bases, in that order; junction bases with no gene match: 6. The CDR3 reads CASSIQGTGGTEAFF. The DNA of the CDR3 is TGTGCCAGCAGTATCCAAGGGACAGGGGGCACTGAAGCTTTCTTT.

This CDR3 is CAWRGLASEKLFF. DNA for the CDR3: TGTGCCTGGAGGGGACTGGCGAGTGAAAAACTGTTTTTT. V and J are TRBV30 and TRBJ1-4; a possible D gene is TRBD1 (5 bases). V was cut by 3 bases and J by 7 bases, with 12 bases left in between. Germline V gene lookup returns CDR1 GTSNPN and CDR2 SVGIG (reference sequence). CDR3 size: 13 residues.

On this clone: Relative to the germline gene, one junction end is altered; a read error may explain this. The rearrangement links TRBV19 to TRBJ2-3; tentatively, D is TRBD1 (6 bases). Germline CDR1 and CDR2: LNHDA and SQIVND (reference sequence). The CDR3 is 18 amino acids. CDR3 amino acids: CASSRRKQGWRPTDAQYF. CDR3 coding DNA: TGTGCCAGTAGTAGAAGAAAACAGGGATGGAGGCCCACAGATGCGCAGTATTTT.

This chain joins TRBV19 and TRBJ2-7; 7 positions match TRBD1. The CDR3 runs to 15 residues. CDR1 and CDR2 (germline): LNHDA, SQIVND (reference sequence). After removal of 8 bases from V and 2 bases from J, the junction contained 12 bases not matched to a gene. CDR3 coding DNA: TGTGCCAGTCGACCGAGGCAGGGGGTGGCCTACGAGCAGTACTTC. Its protein is CASRPRQGVAYEQYF.

This sequence joins TRBV7-9 and TRBJ1-1; D uncertain. Trimming shortened V by 6 bases and J by 1 base, and 18 bases separated the two germline ends. CDR1 is SEHNR, CDR2 FQNEAQ, per germline (reference sequence). This CDR3 is 16 amino acids long. As DNA, the CDR3 is TGTGCCAGCAGTCCTACGAGGTGGTATTCGAACACTGAAGCTTTCTTT. Encoded protein: CASSPTRWYSNTEAFF.

The chain links TRBV6-1 to TRBJ2-5, with TRBD2 matching over 7 bases. In germline, CDR1 is MNHNS, CDR2 SASEGT. This CDR3 comprises 17 residues. The V gene end was trimmed by 4 bases and the J gene end by 4 bases; junction bases not matched to a gene: 15. CDR3: CASSARTSFVGRETQYF. The CDR3 nucleotides read TGTGCCAGCAGTGCCCGGACTAGTTTCGTTGGTAGAGAGACCCAGTACTTC.